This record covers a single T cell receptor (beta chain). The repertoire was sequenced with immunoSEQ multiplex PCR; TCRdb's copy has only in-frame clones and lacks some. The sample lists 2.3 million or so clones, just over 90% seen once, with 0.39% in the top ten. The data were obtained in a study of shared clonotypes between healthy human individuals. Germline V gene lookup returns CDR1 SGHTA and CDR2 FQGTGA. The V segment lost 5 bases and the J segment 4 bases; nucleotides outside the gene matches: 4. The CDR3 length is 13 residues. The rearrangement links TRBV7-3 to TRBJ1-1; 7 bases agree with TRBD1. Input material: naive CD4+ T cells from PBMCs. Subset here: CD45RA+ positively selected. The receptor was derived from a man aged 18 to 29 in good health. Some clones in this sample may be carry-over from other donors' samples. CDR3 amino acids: CASSDRTGTEAFF. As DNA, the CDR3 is TGTGCCAGCAGCGACCGGACAGGCACTGAAGCTTTCTTT.